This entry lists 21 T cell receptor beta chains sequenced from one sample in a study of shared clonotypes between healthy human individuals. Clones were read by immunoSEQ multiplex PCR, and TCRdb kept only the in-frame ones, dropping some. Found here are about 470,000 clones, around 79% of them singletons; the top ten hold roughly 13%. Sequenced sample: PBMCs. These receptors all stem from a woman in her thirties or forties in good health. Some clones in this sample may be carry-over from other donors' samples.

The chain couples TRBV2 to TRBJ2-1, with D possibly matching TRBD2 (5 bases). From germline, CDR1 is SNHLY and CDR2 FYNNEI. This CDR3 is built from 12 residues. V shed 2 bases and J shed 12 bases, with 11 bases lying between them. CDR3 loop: CASSERSGWQFF. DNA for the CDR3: TGTGCCAGCAGTGAAAGGTCGGGATGGCAGTTCTTC.

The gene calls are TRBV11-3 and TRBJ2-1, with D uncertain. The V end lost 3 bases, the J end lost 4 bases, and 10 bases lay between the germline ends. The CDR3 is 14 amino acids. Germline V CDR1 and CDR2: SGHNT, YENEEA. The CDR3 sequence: CASSLSPNYNEQFF. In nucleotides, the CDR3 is TGTGCCAGCAGCTTGAGTCCCAATTACAATGAGCAGTTCTTC. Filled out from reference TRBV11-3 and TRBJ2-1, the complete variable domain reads EAGVVQSPRYKIIEKKQPVAFWCNPISGHNTLYWYLQNLGQGPELLIRYENEEAVDDSQLPKDRFSAERLKGVDSTLKIQPAELGDSAVYLCASSLSPNYNEQFFGPGTRLTVL.

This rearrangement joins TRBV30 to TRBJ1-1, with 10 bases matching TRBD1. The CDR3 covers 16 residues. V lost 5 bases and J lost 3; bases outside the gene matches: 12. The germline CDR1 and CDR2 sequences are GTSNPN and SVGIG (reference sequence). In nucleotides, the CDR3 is TGTGCCTGGGACAGGGGGCCGGTAATTGGAGACACTGAAGCTTTCTTT. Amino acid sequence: CAWDRGPVIGDTEAFF.

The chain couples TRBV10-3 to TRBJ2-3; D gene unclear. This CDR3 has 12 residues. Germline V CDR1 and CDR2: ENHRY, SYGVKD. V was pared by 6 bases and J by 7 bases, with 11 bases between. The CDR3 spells CAISEKGYTQYF. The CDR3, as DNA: TGTGCCATCAGCGAGAAAGGGTATACGCAGTATTTT.

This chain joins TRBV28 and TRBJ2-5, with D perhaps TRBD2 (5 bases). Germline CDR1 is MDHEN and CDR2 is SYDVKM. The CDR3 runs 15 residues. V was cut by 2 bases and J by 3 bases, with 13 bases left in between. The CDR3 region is CASSLVGVREETQYF. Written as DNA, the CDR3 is TGTGCCAGCAGTTTAGTCGGGGTTCGGGAAGAGACCCAGTACTTC.

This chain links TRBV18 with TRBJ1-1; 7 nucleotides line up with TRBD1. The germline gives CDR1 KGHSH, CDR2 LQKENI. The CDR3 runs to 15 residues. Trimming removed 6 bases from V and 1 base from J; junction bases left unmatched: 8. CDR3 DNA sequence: TGTGCCAGCTCCTCAGGGGGGGCCAAGAACACTGAAGCTTTCTTT. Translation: CASSSGGAKNTEAFF.

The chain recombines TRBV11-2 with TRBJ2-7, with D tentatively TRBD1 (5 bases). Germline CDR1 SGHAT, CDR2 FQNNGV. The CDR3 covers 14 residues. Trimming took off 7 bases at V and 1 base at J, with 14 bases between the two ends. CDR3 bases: TGTGCCAGCAACCCCGTGGGGCCGTCCTACGAGCAGTACTTC. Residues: CASNPVGPSYEQYF.

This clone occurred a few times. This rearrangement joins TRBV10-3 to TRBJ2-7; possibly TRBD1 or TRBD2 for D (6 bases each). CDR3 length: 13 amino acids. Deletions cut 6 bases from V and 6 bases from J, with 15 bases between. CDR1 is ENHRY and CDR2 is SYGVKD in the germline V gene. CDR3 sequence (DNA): TGTGCCATCAGCAGTAAACAGGGAGGCGAGCAGTACTTC. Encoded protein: CAISSKQGGEQYF.

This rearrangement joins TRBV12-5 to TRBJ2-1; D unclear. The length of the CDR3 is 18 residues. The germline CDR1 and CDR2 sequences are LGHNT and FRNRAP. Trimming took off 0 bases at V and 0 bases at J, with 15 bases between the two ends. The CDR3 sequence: CASGLVLGGVDSYNEQFF. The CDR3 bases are TGTGCTAGTGGTTTGGTACTGGGTGGCGTGGACTCCTACAATGAGCAGTTCTTC. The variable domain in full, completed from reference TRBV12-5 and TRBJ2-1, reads DARVTQTPRHKVTEMGQEVTMRCQPILGHNTVFWYRQTMMQGLELLAYFRNRAPLDDSGMPKDRFSAEMPDATLATLKIQPSEPRDSAVYFCASGLVLGGVDSYNEQFFGPGTRLTVL.

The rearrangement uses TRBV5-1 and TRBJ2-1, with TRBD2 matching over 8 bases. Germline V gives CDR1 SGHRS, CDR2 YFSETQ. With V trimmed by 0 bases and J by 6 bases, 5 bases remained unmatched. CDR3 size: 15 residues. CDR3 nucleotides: TGCGCCAGCAGCTTGGATCTAGCGGGCTTCAATGAGCAGTTCTTC. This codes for CASSLDLAGFNEQFF.

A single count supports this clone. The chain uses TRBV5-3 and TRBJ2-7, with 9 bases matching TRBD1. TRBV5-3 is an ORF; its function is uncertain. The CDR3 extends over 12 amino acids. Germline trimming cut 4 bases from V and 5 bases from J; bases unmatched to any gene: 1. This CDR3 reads CARSGTGNEQYF. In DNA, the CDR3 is TGTGCCAGAAGCGGGACAGGGAACGAGCAGTACTTC.

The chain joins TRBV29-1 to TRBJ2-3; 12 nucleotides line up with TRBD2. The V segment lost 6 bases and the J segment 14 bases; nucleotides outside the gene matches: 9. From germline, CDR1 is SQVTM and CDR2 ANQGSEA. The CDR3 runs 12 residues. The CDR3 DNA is TGCAGCGTCTCCCCGACTAGCGGGAGAGCGTATTTT. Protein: CSVSPTSGRAYF.

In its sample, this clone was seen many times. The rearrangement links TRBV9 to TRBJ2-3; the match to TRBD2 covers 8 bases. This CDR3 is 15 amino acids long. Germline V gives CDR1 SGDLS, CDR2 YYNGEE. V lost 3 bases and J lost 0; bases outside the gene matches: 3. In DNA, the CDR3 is TGTGCCAGCAGCGGAGCGGGAGCTAGCACAGATACGCAGTATTTT. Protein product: CASSGAGASTDTQYF. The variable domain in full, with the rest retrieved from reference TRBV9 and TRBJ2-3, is DSGVTQTPKHLITATGQRVTLRCSPRSGDLSVYWYQQSLDQGLQFLIQYYNGEERAKGNILERFSAQQFPDLHSELNLSSLELGDSALYFCASSGAGASTDTQYFGPGTRLTVL.

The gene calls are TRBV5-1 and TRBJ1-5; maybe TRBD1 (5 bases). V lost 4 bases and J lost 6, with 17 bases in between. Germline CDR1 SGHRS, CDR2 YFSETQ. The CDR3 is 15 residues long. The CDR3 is CASSLGTGIGQPQHF. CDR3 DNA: TGCGCCAGCAGCCTGGGGACGGGAATAGGTCAGCCCCAGCATTTT.

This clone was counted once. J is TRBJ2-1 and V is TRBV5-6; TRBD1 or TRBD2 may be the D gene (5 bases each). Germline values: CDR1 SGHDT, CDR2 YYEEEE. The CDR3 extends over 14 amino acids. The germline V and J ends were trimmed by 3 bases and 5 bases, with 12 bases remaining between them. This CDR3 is CASSWGYGDNEQFF. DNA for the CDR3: TGTGCCAGCAGCTGGGGGTATGGGGACAATGAGCAGTTCTTC.

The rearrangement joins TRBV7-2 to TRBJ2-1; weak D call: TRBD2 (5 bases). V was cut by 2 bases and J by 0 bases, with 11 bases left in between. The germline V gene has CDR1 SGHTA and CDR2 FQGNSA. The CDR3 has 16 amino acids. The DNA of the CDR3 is TGTGCCAGCAGCTTAATGTTAGGGAGCTCCTACAATGAGCAGTTCTTC. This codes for CASSLMLGSSYNEQFF.

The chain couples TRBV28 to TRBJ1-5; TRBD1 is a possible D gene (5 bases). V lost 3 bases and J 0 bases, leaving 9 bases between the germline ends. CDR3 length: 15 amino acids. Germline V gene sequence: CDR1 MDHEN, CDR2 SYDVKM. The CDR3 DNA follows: TGTGCCAGCAGTTTCCGGAGGGGTAGCAATCAGCCCCAGCATTTT. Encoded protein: CASSFRRGSNQPQHF.

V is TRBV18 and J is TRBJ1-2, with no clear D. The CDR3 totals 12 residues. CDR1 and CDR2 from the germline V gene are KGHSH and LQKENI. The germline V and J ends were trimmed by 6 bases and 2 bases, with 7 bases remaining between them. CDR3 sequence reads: CASSTENYGYTF. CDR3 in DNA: TGTGCCAGCTCTACGGAAAACTATGGCTACACCTTC.

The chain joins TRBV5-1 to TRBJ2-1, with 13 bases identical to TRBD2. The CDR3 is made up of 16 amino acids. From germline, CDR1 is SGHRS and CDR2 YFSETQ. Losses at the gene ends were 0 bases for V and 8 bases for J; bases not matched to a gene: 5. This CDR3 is CASSLEGTSGIDEQFF. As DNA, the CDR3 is TGCGCCAGCAGCTTGGAGGGGACTAGCGGGATTGATGAGCAGTTCTTC.

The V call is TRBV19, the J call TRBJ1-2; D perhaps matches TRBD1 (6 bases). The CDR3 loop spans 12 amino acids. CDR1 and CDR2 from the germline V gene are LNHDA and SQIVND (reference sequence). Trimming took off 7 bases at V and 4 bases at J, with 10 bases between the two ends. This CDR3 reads CASTDRRYGYTF. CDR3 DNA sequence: TGTGCCAGTACAGACAGGCGCTATGGCTACACCTTC.

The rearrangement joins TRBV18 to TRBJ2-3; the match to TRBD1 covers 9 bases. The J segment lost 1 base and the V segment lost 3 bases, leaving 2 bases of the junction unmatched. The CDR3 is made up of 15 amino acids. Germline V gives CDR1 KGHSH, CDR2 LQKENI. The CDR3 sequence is CASSPTGGGTDTQYF. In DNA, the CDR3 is TGTGCCAGCTCACCGACAGGGGGTGGCACAGATACGCAGTATTTT.